A single T cell receptor (beta chain) is shown here with its context. The immunoSEQ assay was v3.0, run at survey level. Clones were read by immunoSEQ multiplex PCR, and TCRdb kept only the in-frame ones, dropping some. The sample lists around 40,000 clones, approximately 85% seen once, with 10% to 13% in the top ten. The sample is drawn from a study of long-term antiretroviral therapy in people with HIV. Germline V gene sequence: CDR1 SGHDT, CDR2 YYEEEE. V shed 1 base and J shed 0 bases, with 11 bases lying between them. The CDR3 consists of 16 residues. This clonotype was obtained from a man aged 18 to 30 with HIV. Material: unsorted PBMCs, obtained 2.2 years after starting antiretroviral therapy. The chain employs TRBV5-6 and TRBJ1-3; D gene unclear. CDR3 in amino acids: CASSLFDTVSGNTIYF. The CDR3 DNA reads as TGTGCCAGCAGCTTGTTCGATACAGTCTCTGGAAACACCATATATTTT.